A single sample is the source of the 10 T cell receptor beta chains below, sequenced in a study of OX40 agonist ivuxolimab in advanced cancers. The table came from immunoSEQ multiplex PCR; TCRdb's copy has only in-frame clones and leaves some out. Here the sample spans around 70,000 clones, approximately 90% being singletons. Material: CD4+ or CD8+ T cells sorted from blood, obtained in a trial of the OX40 agonist ivuxolimab. These receptors all come from an adult with an advanced solid tumor such as melanoma, head and neck, liver or kidney cancer.

The rearrangement uses TRBV5-6 and TRBJ2-3; 9 bases fit TRBD2. Germline loops: CDR1 SGHDT, CDR2 YYEEEE. With 0 bases clipped from V and 3 bases from J, the junction kept 14 bases outside the gene matches. CDR3 length: 19 amino acids. CDR3 nucleotides: TGTGCCAGCAGCTTGGAGGGGCGGGGGGGCCGTATGGCGACAGATACGCAGTATTTT. It is translated as CASSLEGRGGRMATDTQYF. The whole variable domain, remainder taken from reference TRBV5-6 and TRBJ2-3, is DAGVTQSPTHLIKTRGQQVTLRCSPKSGHDTVSWYQQALGQGPQFIFQYYEEEERQRGNFPDRFSGHQFPNYSSELNVNALLLGDSALYLCASSLEGRGGRMATDTQYFGPGTRLTVL.

The V call is TRBV2, the J call TRBJ1-1; D gene unclear. Germline V gives CDR1 SNHLY, CDR2 FYNNEI. The CDR3 length is 12 residues. V shed 4 bases and J shed 0 bases, with 3 bases lying between them. CDR3 sequence: CASSVLNTEAFF. CDR3 sequence (DNA): TGTGCCAGCAGTGTTCTGAACACTGAAGCTTTCTTT.

The chain employs TRBV6-6 and TRBJ1-6, with D possibly matching TRBD1 (5 bases). The germline gives CDR1 MNHNY, CDR2 SVGAGI (reference sequence). The V end was cut by 6 bases, the J end by 5 bases, with 8 bases between. This CDR3 is 13 amino acids long. The CDR3 region is CASRTENNSPLHF. DNA for the CDR3: TGTGCCAGCAGGACAGAGAATAATTCACCCCTCCACTTT.

This clone was observed a single time. V is TRBV30 and J is TRBJ1-4, with D hard to call. The CDR3 loop spans 14 amino acids. CDR1 is GTSNPN and CDR2 is SVGIG in the germline V gene (reference sequence). The V and J ends lost 1 base and 4 bases respectively, with 10 bases between them. CDR3 in DNA: TGTGCCTGGAGTGGCGGGGTAAATAATGAAAAACTGTTTTTT. As protein: CAWSGGVNNEKLFF.

The rearrangement joins TRBV7-6 to TRBJ2-1; 7 nucleotides agree with TRBD1. V shed 5 bases, J shed 2 bases, and the junction held 9 bases outside the gene matches. The germline CDR1 and CDR2 sequences are SGHVS and FNYEAQ. The CDR3 covers 16 residues. CDR3 protein: CASSQQGFNAYNEQFF. CDR3 in DNA: TGTGCCAGCAGCCAACAGGGGTTTAACGCCTACAATGAGCAGTTCTTC.

This chain joins TRBV7-8 and TRBJ1-1, with 12 bases identical to TRBD1. Germline assignment: CDR1 SGHVS and CDR2 FQNEAQ. The CDR3 is 17 amino acids. V dropped 1 base and J dropped 5; count of bases not matched to a gene: 8. The CDR3 coding sequence is TGTGCCAGCAGCTTAGGGAATATGGGACAGGGGGCAACTGAAGCTTTCTTT. The encoded protein is CASSLGNMGQGATEAFF.

The genes are TRBV18 and TRBJ1-2, with 10 bases aligning to TRBD1. The CDR3 totals 20 residues. J lost 1 base, V lost 0 bases, and 14 bases had no gene match. The germline V gene encodes CDR1 KGHSH and CDR2 LQKENI. The CDR3 DNA reads TGTGCCAGCTCACCACCCGAACCACCGGGACAGGGGAAACATAACTATGGCTACACCTTC. It yields the protein CASSPPEPPGQGKHNYGYTF.

This chain joins TRBV30 and TRBJ1-3; the D gene is possibly TRBD1 (6 bases). Germline-derived CDR1 and CDR2 are GTSNPN and SVGIG (reference sequence). The CDR3 sequence is 15 residues long. Trimming cost V 3 bases and J 0 bases, with 12 bases left between them. The CDR3 loop is CAWRPGDYSGNTIYF. The CDR3, as DNA: TGTGCCTGGAGGCCAGGGGATTACTCTGGAAACACCATATATTTT.

The J gene is TRBJ2-7, the V gene TRBV5-1; the match to TRBD1 covers 10 bases. V trimming: 5 bases; J trimming: 4 bases; junction bases outside the gene matches: 12. CDR3 length: 16 amino acids. Germline CDR1 and CDR2: SGHRS and YFSETQ. CDR3 region: CASSLTPGQGPYEQYF. For the CDR3, the DNA is TGCGCCAGCAGTCTAACTCCGGGACAGGGGCCATACGAGCAGTACTTC.

CDR3 residues: CASSIGTAGENTEAFF. In DNA, the CDR3 is TGTGCCAGTAGTATTGGGACAGCGGGGGAGAACACTGAAGCTTTCTTT. The rearrangement joins TRBV19 to TRBJ1-1; 7 bases align to TRBD1. Germline lookup yields CDR1 LNHDA and CDR2 SQIVND (reference sequence). The CDR3 contains 16 residues. After removal of 3 bases from V and 1 base from J, the junction contained 8 bases not matched to a gene.